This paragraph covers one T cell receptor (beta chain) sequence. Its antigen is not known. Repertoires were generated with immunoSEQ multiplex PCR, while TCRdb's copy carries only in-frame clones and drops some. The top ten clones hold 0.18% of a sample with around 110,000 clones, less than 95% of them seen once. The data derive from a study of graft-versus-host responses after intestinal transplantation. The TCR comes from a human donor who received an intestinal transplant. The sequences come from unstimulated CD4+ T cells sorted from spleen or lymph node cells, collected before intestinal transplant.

The CDR3 reads CASSDRGRWNNEKLFF. The CDR3 nucleotides read TGTGCCAGTAGTGACAGGGGGAGGTGGAATAATGAAAAACTGTTTTTT. The genes are TRBV19 and TRBJ1-4; TRBD1 matches at 9 bases. The germline V gene has CDR1 LNHDA and CDR2 SQIVND (reference sequence). The CDR3 totals 16 residues. J lost 4 bases, V lost 5 bases, and 8 bases had no gene match.